This T cell receptor beta chain was sequenced for a study of human CD4 T cells and Enterobacteriaceae (dated by TCRdb to the early 2020s). This clone was detected a few times. It has no known antigen specificity. Nothing much larger sits one base from this clone, and base qualities are not available. Memory CD4+ T cells were FACS-sorted on a FACSAria III to over 95% purity as all CD4+ cells other than CD45RA+CCR7+CD95- naive cells. Blood from healthy donors came from blood donation centers in Switzerland. Positive selection with CD4 and CD14 magnetic microbeads was used to enrich total CD4+ T cells and monocytes. Before sorting, CD8+, CD14+, CD16+, CD56+, CD19+ and CD25-bright cells were excluded. To assess in vivo expansion of bacteria-reactive clonotypes, total memory CD4+ T cells from a couple of blood donors were sequenced directly ex vivo. Ficoll-Paque Plus was used to isolate peripheral blood mononuclear cells from donor blood.

Beyond this particular receptor, the publication reports: In ex vivo samples, clonotypes with broad cross-reactivity seemed more expanded than specific clonotypes, as 11 of 19 and 21 of 34 fell within the top 5%. The only basis for inferring the reactivity of ex vivo clonotypes was matching nucleotide sequences to CFSE-low cultures from the same donors.

The germline V end is reduced by 4 bases and the J end by 4 bases; junction bases left unmatched: 7. In the germline V gene, CDR1 corresponds to SGHVS and CDR2 to FQNEAQ. From its cysteine to its phenylalanine, the CDR3 spans 15 amino acids. Left in the record is the CDR3 DNA by itself, 45 bases read in frame from the first base. Deep-level sequencing, with a detection sensitivity of one cell in 200,000, was applied to the ex vivo total memory CD4+ samples. The QIAamp DNA Micro Kit was used to extract genomic DNA from cell pellets, and spectrophotometry was used to check the DNA quantity and purity. TCR Vbeta CDR3 regions were amplified with the immunoSEQ multiplex PCR assay. Amplicons were sequenced on the Illumina HiSeq platform. Each retrieved sequence was 87 nucleotides long and included the CDR3 region. The study's own analysis went as follows. Each unique productive TCR Vbeta nucleotide sequence counted as a clonotype and was quantified by productive template frequency from ImmunoSEQ Analyzer V3.0. A threshold set at the top 5th percentile of each frequency-ranked repertoire was used to define expanded clonotypes. Repertoire overlap was computed as Chao-Jaccard with the R package fossil and visualized by nonmetric multidimensional scaling with the R package MASS. Not all clones reach the TCRdb copy of this immuneACCESS table, which keeps in-frame sequences only. Checked studies attribute under half of the gap to unresolved V genes and leave the rest unexplained. V, J and clone size are taken as reported in that table, and D and trimming were inferred from the DNA itself. In all, the sample holds about 25,000 clones, and roughly 80% of those were seen once. Of the sample, approximately 0.95% is held by the ten largest clones.

This sequence was found in a human donor in good health. The chain is assembled from TRBV7-8 and TRBJ2-3; TRBD1 agrees with 8 junctional bases. Source material: memory CD4+ T cells from blood. Reading the label with the study, this specimen's cell subset or site is: total memory CD4 T cells sorted directly ex vivo, unstimulated. For the CDR3, the sequence is CASSSGGASADTQYF. The base sequence is TGTGCCAGCAGCTCAGGGGGCGCGAGCGCAGATACGCAGTATTTT.